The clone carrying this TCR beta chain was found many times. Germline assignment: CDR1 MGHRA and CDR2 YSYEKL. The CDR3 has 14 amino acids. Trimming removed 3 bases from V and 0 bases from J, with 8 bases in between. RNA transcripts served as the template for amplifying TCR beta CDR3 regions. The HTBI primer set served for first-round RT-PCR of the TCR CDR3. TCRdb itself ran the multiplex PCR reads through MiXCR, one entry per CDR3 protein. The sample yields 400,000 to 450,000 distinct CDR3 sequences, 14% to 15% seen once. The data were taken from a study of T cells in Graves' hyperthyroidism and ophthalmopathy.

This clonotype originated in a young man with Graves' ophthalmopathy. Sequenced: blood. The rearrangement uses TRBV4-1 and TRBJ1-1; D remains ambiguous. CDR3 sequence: CASSHGAVNTEAFF. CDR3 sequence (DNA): TGCGCCAGCAGCCATGGTGCTGTGAACACTGAAGCTTTCTTT.